This T cell receptor beta chain was sequenced for a study of STAT5B mutations in CD4+ large granular lymphocyte leukemia. The assay was run at survey level. The protocol was immunoSEQ multiplex PCR, while the TCRdb copy is restricted to in-frame clones and leaves out a portion. In the table there are 20,000 to 25,000 clones, roughly three quarters of which are singletons. The CDR3 contains 13 residues. The germline gives CDR1 SGHKS, CDR2 YYEKEE (reference sequence). Trimming took off 0 bases at V and 11 bases at J, with 12 bases between the two ends. The sequence was obtained from a human donor in good health. The chain links TRBV5-5 to TRBJ1-5; tentative D call: TRBD1 (5 bases). Sequencing used CD4+ T cells from blood buffy coats. CDR3 coding DNA: TGTGCCAGCAGCTTGGAGGGGTCCCGGGCCCAGCATTTT. This translates into CASSLEGSRAQHF.